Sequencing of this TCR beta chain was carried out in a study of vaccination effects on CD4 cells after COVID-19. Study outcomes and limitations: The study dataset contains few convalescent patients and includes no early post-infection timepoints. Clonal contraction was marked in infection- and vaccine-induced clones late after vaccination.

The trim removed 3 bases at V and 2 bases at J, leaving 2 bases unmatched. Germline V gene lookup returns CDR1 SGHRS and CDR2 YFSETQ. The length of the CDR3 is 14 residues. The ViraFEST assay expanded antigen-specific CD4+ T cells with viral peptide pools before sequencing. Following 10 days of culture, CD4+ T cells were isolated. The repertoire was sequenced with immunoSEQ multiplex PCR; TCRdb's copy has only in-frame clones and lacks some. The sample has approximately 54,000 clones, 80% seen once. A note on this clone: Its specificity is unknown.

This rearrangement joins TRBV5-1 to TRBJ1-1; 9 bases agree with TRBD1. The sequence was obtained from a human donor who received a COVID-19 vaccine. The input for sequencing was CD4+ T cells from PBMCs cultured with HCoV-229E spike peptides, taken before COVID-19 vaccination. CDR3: CASSWDRANTEAFF. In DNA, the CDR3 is TGCGCCAGCAGCTGGGACAGGGCTAACACTGAAGCTTTCTTT.